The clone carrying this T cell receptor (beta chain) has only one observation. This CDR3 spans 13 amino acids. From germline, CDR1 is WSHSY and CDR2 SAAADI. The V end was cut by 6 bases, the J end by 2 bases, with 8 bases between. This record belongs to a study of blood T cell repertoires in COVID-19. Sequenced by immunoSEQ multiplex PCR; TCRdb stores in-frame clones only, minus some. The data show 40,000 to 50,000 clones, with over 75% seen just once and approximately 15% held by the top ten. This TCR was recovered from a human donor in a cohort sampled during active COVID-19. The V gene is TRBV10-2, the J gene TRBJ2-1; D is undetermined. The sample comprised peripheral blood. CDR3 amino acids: CASRGNTYNEQFF. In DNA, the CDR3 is TGCGCCAGCAGGGGCAACACCTACAATGAGCAGTTCTTC.